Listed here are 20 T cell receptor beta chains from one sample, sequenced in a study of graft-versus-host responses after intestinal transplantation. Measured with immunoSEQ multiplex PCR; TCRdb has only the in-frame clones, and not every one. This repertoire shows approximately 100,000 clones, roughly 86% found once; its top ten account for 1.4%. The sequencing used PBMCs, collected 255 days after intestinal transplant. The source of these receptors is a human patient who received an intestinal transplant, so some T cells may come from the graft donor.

The CDR3 reads CASSLGPSGQETQYF. CDR3 bases: TGTGCCAGCAGCTTAGGCCCTAGCGGCCAAGAGACCCAGTACTTC. This sequence joins TRBV11-2 and TRBJ2-5, with 7 nucleotides matching TRBD2. From germline, CDR1 is SGHAT and CDR2 FQNNGV. The CDR3 has 15 amino acids. V lost 1 base, J lost 1 base, and 3 bases stayed unmatched.

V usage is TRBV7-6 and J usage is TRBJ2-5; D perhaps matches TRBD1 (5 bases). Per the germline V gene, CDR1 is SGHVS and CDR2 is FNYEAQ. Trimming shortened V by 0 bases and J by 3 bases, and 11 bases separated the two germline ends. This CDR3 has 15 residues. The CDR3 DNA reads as TGTGCCAGCAGCTTAGCGACGACAGCCGAAGAGACCCAGTACTTC. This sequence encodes CASSLATTAEETQYF.

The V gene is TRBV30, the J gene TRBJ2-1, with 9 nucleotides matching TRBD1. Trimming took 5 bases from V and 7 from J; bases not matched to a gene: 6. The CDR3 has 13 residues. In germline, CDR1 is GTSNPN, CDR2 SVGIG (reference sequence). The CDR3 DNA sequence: TGTGCCTGGGAAGGACAGGGGTCAAATGAGCAGTTCTTC. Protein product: CAWEGQGSNEQFF.

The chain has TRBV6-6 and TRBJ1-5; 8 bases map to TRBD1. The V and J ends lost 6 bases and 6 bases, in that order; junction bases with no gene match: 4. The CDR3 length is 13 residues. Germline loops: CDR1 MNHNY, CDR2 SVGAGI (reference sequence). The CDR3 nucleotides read TGTGCCAGCAGCCTGACAGGGGTTCAGCCCCAGCATTTT. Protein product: CASSLTGVQPQHF.

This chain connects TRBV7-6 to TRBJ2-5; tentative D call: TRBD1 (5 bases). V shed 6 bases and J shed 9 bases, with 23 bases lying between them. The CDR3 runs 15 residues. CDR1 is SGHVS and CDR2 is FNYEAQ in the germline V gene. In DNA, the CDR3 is TGTGCCAGCAGTTCTGCAGTGGGGCCGGGTTACGCCCAGTACTTC. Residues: CASSSAVGPGYAQYF. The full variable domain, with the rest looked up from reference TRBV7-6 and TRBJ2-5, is GAGVSQSPRYKVTKRGQDVALRCDPISGHVSLYWYRQALGQGPEFLTYFNYEAQQDKSGLPNDRFSAERPEGSISTLTIQRTEQRDSAMYRCASSSAVGPGYAQYFGPGTRLLVL.

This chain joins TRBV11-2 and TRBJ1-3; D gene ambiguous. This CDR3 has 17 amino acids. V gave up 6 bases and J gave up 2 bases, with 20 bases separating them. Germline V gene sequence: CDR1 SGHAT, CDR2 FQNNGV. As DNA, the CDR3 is TGTGCCAGCAGACCCGGGGTACCCAACGGGCCTGGAAACACCATATATTTT. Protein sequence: CASRPGVPNGPGNTIYF.

CDR3 region: CASSLRGPYNSPLHF. CDR3 DNA: TGTGCCAGCAGCTTAAGGGGACCCTATAATTCACCCCTCCACTTT. V is TRBV11-1 and J is TRBJ1-6; D perhaps matches TRBD1 (5 bases). From germline, CDR1 is SGHAT and CDR2 FQDESV (reference sequence). This CDR3 region has 15 residues. With 2 bases removed from V and 2 bases from J, the gap between germline ends came to 7 bases.

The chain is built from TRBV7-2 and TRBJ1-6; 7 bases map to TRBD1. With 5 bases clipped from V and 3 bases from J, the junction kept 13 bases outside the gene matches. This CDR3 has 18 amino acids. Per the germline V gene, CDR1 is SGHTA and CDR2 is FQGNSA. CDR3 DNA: TGTGCCAGCAGCACACCTAGGGGGCTCAGCCGCTATAATTCACCCCTCCACTTT. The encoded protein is CASSTPRGLSRYNSPLHF.

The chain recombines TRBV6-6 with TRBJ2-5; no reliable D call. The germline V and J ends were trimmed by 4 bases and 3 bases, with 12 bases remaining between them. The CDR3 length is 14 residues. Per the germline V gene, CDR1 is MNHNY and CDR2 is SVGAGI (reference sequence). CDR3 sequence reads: CASSWTYKEETQYF. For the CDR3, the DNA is TGTGCCAGCAGTTGGACGTACAAAGAAGAGACCCAGTACTTC.

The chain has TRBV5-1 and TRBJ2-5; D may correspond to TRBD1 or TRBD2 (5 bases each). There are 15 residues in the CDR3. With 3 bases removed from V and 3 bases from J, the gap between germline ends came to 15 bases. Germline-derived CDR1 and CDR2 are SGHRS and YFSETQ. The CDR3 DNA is TGCGCCAGCAGCTGGAGAGGGGTAGGGGAAGAGACCCAGTACTTC. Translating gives CASSWRGVGEETQYF.

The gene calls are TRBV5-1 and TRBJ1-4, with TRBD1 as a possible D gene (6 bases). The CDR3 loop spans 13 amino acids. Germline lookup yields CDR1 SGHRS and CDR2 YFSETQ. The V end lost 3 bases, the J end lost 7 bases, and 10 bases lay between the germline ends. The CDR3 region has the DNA TGCGCCAGCAGCTCCCAGGGGTCTGAAAAACTGTTTTTT. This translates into CASSSQGSEKLFF. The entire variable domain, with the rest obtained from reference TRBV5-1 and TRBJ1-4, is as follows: KAGVTQTPRYLIKTRGQQVTLSCSPISGHRSVSWYQQTPGQGLQFLFEYFSETQRNKGNFPGRFSGRQFSNSRSEMNVSTLELGDSALYLCASSSQGSEKLFFGSGTQLSVL.

The CDR3 DNA is TGTGCCACCGTGACCGGGGAGCTGTTTTTT. It encodes CATVTGELFF. The V call is TRBV7-3, the J call TRBJ2-2; D not resolved. V shed 10 bases and J shed 5 bases, with 5 bases lying between them. The CDR3 is 10 amino acids. CDR1 SGHTA and CDR2 FQGTGA come from the germline V gene. Complete variable domain (other parts from reference TRBV7-3 and TRBJ2-2): GAGVSQTPSNKVTEKGKYVELRCDPISGHTALYWYRQSLGQGPEFLIYFQGTGAADDSGLPNDRFFAVRPEGSVSTLKIQRTERGDSAVYLCATVTGELFFGEGSRLTVL.

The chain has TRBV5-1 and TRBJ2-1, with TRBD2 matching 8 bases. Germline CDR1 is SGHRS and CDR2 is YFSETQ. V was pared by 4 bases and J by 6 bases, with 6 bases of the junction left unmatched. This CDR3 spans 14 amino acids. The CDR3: CASSPGTSGNEQFF. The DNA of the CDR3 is TGCGCCAGCAGCCCCGGGACTAGTGGCAATGAGCAGTTCTTC.

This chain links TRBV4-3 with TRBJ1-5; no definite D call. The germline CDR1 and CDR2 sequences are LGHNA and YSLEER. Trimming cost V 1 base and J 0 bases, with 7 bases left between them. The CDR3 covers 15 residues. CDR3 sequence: CASSQGLNSNQPQHF. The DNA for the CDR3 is TGCGCCAGCAGCCAAGGCCTGAATAGCAATCAGCCCCAGCATTTT.

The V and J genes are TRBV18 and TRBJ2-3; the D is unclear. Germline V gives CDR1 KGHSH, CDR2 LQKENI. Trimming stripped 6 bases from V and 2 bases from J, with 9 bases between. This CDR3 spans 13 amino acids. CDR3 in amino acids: CASSSAPTDTQYF. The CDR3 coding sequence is TGTGCCAGCTCCTCGGCCCCCACAGATACGCAGTATTTT.

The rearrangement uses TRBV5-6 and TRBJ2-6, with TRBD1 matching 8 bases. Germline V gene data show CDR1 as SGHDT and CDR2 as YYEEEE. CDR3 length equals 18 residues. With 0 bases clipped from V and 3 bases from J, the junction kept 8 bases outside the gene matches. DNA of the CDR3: TGTGCCAGCAGCTTGGTGAGACAGGGGAGTTTTGGGGCCAACGTCCTGACTTTC. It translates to CASSLVRQGSFGANVLTF. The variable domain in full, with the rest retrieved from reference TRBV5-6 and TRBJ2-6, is DAGVTQSPTHLIKTRGQQVTLRCSPKSGHDTVSWYQQALGQGPQFIFQYYEEEERQRGNFPDRFSGHQFPNYSSELNVNALLLGDSALYLCASSLVRQGSFGANVLTFGAGSRLTVL.

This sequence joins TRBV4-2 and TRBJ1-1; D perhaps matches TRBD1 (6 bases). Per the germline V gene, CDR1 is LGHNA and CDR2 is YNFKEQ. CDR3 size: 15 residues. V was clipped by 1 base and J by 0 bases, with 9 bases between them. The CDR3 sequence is CASSQVAGVNTEAFF. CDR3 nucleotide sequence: TGTGCCAGCAGCCAAGTGGCAGGGGTGAACACTGAAGCTTTCTTT.

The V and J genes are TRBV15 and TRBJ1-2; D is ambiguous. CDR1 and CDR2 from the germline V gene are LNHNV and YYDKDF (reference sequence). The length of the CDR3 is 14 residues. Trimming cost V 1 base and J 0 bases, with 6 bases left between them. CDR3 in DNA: TGTGCCACCAGCAGAGGGTTTACTAACTATGGCTACACCTTC. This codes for CATSRGFTNYGYTF.

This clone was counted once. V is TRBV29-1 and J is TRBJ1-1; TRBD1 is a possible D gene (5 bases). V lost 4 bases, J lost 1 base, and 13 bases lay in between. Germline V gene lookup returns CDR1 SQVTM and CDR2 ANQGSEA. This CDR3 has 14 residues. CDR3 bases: TGCAGCGTTGTGAGGCAGGGAGCGAACACTGAAGCTTTCTTT. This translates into CSVVRQGANTEAFF.

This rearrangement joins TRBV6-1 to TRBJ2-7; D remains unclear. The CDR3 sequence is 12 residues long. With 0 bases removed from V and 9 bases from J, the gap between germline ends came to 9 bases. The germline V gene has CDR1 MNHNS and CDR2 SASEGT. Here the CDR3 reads CASSEARLRQYF. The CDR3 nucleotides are TGTGCCAGCAGTGAAGCGCGGCTAAGGCAGTACTTC.